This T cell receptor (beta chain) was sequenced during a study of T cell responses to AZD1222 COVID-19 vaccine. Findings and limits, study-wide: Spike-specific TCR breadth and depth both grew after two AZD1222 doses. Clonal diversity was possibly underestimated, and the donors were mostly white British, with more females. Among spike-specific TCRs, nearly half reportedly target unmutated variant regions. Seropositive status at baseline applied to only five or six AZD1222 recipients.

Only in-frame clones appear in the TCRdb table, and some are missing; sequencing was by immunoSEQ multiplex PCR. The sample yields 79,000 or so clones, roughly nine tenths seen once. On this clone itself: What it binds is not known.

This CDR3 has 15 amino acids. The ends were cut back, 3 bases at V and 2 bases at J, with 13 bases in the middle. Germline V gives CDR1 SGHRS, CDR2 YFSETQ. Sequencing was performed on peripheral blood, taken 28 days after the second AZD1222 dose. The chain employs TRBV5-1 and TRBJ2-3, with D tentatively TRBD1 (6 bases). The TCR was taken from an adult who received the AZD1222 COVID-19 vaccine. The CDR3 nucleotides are TGCGCCAGCAGCTCCGGGACATCTTACACAGATACGCAGTATTTT. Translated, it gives CASSSGTSYTDTQYF.